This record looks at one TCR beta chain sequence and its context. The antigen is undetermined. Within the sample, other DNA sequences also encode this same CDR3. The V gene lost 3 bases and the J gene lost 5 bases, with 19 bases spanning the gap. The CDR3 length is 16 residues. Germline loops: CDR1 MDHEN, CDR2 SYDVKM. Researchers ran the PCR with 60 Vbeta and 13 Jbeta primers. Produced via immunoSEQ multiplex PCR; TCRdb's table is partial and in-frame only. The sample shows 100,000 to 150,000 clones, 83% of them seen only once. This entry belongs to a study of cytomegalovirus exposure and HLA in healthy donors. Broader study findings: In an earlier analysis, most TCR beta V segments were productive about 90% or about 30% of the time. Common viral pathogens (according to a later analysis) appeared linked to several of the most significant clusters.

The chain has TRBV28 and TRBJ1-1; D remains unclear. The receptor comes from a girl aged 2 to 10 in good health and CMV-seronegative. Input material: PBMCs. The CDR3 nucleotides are TGTGCCAGCAGTTTGATCGGGGTCGGAAGGTTAACTGAAGCTTTCTTT. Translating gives CASSLIGVGRLTEAFF.